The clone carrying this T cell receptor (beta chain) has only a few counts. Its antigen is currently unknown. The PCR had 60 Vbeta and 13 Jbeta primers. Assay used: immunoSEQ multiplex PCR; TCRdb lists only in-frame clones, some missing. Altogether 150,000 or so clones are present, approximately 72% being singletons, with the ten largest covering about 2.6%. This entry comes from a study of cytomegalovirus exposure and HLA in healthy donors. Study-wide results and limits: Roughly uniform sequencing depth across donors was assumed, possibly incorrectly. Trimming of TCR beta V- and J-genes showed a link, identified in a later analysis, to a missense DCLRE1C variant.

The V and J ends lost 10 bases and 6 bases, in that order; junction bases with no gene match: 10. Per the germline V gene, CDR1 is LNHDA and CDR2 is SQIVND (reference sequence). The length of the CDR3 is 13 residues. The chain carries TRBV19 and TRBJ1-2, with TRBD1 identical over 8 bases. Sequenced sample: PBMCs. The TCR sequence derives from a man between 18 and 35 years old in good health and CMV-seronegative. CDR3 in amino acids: CATAQGAGNGYTF. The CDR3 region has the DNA TGTGCCACCGCGCAGGGGGCTGGAAATGGCTACACCTTC.